The present TCR beta chain was sequenced within a study of CD8 T cells in Susac syndrome. An input of roughly 0.5 to 1 ug of RNA was subjected to reverse transcription using random hexamers. One entry per CDR3 protein results from TCRdb running MiXCR on the immunoSEQ multiplex PCR reads. Of approximately 190,000 distinct CDR3 sequences in the sample, around 93% were seen once. This sequence was found in a human donor in good health. The sample was CD4+ T cells from PBMCs.

The CDR3 loop is CASSLDFSRGQNTGELFF. CDR3 nucleotide sequence: TGCGCCAGCAGCTTGGACTTCTCCAGGGGGCAGAACACCGGGGAGCTGTTTTTT. This rearrangement joins TRBV5-1 to TRBJ2-2, with 8 positions matching TRBD1. Germline V CDR1 and CDR2: SGHRS, YFSETQ. Trimming at V came to 0 bases and at J to 1 base, leaving 8 bases not matched to a gene. This CDR3 is 18 amino acids long.